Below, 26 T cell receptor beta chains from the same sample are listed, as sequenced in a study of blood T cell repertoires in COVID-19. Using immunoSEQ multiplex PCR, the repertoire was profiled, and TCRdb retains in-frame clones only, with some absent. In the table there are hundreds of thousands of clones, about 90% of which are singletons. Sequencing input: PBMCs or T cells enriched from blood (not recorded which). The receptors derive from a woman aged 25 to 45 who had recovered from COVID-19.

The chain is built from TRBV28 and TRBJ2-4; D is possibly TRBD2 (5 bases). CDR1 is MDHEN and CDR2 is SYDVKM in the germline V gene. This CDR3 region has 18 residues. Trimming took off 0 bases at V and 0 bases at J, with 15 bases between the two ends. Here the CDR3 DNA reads TGTGCCAGCAGTTTATGGGGCGCGAGGGTCGTAGCCAAAAACATTCAGTACTTC. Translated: CASSLWGARVVAKNIQYF.

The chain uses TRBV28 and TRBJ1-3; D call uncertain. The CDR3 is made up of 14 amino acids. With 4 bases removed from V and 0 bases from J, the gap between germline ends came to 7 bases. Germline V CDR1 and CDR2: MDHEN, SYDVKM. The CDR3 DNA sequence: TGTGCCAGCAGTTCCAGGATCTCTGGAAACACCATATATTTT. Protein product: CASSSRISGNTIYF.

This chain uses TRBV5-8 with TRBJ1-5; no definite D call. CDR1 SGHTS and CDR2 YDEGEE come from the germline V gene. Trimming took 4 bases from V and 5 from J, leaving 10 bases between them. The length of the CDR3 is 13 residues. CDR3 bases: TGTGCCAGCAGCCCCGACCTAGATCAGCCCCAGCATTTT. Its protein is CASSPDLDQPQHF.

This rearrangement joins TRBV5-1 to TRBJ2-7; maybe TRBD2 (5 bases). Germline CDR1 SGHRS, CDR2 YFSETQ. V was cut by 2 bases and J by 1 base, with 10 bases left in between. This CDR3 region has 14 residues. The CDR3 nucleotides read TGCGCCAGCAGCTTTTCAGAGGGTTCCTACGAGCAGTACTTC. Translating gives CASSFSEGSYEQYF.

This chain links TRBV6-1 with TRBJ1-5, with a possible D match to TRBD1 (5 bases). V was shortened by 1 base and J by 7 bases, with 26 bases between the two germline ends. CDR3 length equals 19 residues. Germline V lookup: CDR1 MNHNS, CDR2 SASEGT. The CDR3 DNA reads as TGTGCCAGCAGTGAAGACCCCCCTCTGACAGCGGGAAATTCCCAGCCCCAGCATTTT. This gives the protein CASSEDPPLTAGNSQPQHF.

The chain's CDR3 is CAWSVLQGSTEAFF. The DNA for the CDR3 is TGTGCCTGGAGTGTACTCCAGGGGAGCACTGAAGCTTTCTTT. V and J are TRBV30 and TRBJ1-1; a possible D gene is TRBD1 (6 bases). Germline V CDR1 and CDR2: GTSNPN, SVGIG (reference sequence). With 0 bases removed from V and 4 bases from J, the gap between germline ends came to 12 bases. The CDR3 spans 14 residues.

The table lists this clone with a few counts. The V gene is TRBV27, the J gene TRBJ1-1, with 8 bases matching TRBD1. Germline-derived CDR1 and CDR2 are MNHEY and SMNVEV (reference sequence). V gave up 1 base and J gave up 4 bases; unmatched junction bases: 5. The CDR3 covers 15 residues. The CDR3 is CASSLWTGQSTEAFF. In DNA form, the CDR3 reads TGTGCCAGCAGTTTATGGACAGGGCAGAGCACTGAAGCTTTCTTT.

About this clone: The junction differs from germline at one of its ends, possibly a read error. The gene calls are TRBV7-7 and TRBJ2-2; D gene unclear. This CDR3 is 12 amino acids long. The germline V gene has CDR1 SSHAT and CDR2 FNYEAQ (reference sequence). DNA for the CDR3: TGTGCTAGCAGCTCCGGTGCCGGGGAGCTGTTTTTT. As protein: CASSSGAGELFF.

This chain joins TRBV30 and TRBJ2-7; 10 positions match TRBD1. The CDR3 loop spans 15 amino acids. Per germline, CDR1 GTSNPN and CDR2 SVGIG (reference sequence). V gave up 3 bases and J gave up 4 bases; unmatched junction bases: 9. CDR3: CAWSSSGDRGYEQYF. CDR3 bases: TGTGCCTGGAGCTCAAGTGGGGACAGGGGATACGAGCAGTACTTC.

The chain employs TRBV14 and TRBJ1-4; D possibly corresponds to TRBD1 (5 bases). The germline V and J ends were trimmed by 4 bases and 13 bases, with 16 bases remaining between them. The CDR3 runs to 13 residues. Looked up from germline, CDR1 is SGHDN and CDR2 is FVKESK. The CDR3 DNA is TGTGCCAGCAGCCCCCGACAAGCCGGGGGACTGTTTTTT. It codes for CASSPRQAGGLFF. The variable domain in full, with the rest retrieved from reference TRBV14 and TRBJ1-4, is EAGVTQFPSHSVIEKGQTVTLRCDPISGHDNLYWYRRVMGKEIKFLLHFVKESKQDESGMPNNRFLAERTGGTYSTLKVQPAELEDSGVYFCASSPRQAGGLFFGSGTQLSVL.

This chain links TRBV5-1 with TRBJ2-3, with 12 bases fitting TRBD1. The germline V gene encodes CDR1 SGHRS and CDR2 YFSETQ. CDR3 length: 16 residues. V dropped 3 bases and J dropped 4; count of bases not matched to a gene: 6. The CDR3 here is CASSSGDRGLSDTQYF. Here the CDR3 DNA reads TGCGCCAGCAGCTCGGGGGACAGGGGGCTGTCAGATACGCAGTATTTT.

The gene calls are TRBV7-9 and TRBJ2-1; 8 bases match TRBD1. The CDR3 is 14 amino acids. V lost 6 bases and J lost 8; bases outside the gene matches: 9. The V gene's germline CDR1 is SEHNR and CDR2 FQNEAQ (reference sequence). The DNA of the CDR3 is TGTGCCAGCAGTTTTCAGGGGGCGCGTGATGAGCAGTTCTTC. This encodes CASSFQGARDEQFF.

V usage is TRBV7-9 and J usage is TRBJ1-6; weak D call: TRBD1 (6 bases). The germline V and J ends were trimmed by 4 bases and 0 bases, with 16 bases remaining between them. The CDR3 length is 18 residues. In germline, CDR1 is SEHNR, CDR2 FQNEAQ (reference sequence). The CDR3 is CASSSGGAGSSYNSPLHF. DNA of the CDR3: TGTGCCAGCAGCTCCGGGGGGGCCGGCAGCTCCTATAATTCACCCCTCCACTTT.

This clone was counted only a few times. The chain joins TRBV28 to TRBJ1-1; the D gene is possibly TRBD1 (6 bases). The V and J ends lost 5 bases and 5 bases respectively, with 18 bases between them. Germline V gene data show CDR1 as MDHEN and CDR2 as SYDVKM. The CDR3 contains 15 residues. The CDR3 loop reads CASSPNEQGGTEAFF. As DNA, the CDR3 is TGTGCCAGCAGTCCCAATGAACAGGGAGGGACTGAAGCTTTCTTT.

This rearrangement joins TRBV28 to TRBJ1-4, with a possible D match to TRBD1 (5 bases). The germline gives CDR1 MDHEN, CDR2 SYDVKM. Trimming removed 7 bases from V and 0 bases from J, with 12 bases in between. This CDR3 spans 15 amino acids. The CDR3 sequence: CASTQGAATNEKLFF. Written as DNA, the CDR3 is TGTGCCAGCACCCAAGGGGCTGCAACTAATGAAAAACTGTTTTTT.

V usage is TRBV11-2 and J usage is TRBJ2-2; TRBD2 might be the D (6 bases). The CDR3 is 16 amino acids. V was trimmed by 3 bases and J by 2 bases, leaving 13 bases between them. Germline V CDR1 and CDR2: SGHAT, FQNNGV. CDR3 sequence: CASSLLIAENTGELFF. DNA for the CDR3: TGTGCCAGCAGCTTGTTGATAGCGGAAAACACCGGGGAGCTGTTTTTT.

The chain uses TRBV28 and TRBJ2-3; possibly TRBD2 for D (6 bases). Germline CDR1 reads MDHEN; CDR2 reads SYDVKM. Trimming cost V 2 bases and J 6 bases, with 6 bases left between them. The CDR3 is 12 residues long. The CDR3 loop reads CASSLRGDTQYF. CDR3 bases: TGTGCCAGCAGTTTACGGGGGGATACGCAGTATTTT.

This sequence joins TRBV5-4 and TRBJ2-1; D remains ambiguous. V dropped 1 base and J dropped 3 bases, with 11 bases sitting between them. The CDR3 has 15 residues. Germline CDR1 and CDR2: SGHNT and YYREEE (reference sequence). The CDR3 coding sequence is TGTGCCAGCAGCTTGACCCAAGCAATCTACAATGAGCAGTTCTTC. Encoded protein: CASSLTQAIYNEQFF.

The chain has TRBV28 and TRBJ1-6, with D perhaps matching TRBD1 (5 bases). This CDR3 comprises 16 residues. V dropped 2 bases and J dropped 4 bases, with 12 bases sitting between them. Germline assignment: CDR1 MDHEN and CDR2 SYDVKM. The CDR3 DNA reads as TGTGCCAGCAGTTTAGTGGGGGGTCAATATAATTCACCCCTCCACTTT. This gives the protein CASSLVGGQYNSPLHF.

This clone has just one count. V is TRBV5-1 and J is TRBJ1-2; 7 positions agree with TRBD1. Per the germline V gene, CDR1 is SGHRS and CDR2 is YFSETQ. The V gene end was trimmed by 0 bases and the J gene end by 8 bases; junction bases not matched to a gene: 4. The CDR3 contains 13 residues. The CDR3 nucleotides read TGCGCCAGCAGCTTGGTGGGACAGACGGGCTACACCTTC. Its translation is CASSLVGQTGYTF. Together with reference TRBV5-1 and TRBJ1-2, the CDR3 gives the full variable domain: KAGVTQTPRYLIKTRGQQVTLSCSPISGHRSVSWYQQTPGQGLQFLFEYFSETQRNKGNFPGRFSGRQFSNSRSEMNVSTLELGDSALYLCASSLVGQTGYTFGSGTRLTVV.

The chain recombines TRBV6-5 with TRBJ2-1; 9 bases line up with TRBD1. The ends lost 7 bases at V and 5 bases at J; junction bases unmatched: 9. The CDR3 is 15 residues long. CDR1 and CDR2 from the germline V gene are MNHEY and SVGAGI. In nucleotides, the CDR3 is TGTGCCAGCACCCGCCCGGGACAGGGTCACAATGAGCAGTTCTTC. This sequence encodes CASTRPGQGHNEQFF.

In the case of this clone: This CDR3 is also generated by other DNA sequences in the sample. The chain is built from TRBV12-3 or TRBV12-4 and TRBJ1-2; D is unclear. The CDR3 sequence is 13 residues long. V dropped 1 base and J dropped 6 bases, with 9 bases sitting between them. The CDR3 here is CASSLGGGDGYTF. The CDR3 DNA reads TGTGCCAGCAGTTTAGGAGGAGGAGATGGCTACACCTTC.

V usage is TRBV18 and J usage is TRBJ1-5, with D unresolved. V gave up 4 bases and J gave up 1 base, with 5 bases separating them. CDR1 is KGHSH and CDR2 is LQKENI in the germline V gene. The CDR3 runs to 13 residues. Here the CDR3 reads CASSLASNQPQHF. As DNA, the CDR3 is TGTGCCAGCTCACTGGCCAGCAATCAGCCCCAGCATTTT. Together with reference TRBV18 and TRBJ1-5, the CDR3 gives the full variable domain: NAGVMQNPRHLVRRRGQEARLRCSPMKGHSHVYWYRQLPEEGLKFMVYLQKENIIDESGMPKERFSAEFPKEGPSILRIQQVVRGDSAAYFCASSLASNQPQHFGDGTRLSIL.

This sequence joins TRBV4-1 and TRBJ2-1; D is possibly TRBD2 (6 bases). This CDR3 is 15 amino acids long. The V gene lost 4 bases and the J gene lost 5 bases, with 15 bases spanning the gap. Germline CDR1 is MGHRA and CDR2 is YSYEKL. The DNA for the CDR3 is TGCGCCAGCAGCCTCCGGGGGAATACGAACAATGAGCAGTTCTTC. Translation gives CASSLRGNTNNEQFF.

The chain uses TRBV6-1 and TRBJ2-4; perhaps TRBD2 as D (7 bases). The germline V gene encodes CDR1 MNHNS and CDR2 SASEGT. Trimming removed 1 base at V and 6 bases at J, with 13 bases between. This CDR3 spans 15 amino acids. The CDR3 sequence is CASSEEEGGLNIQYF. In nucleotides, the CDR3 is TGTGCCAGCAGTGAAGAGGAGGGGGGGTTAAACATTCAGTACTTC.

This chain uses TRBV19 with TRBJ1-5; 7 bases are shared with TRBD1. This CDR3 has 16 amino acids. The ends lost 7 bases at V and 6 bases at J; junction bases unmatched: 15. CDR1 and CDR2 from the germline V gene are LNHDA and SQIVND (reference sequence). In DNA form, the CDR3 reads TGTGCCAGTACCGTTATCGGACAGGAGGAGGCTCAGCCCCAGCATTTT. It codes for CASTVIGQEEAQPQHF. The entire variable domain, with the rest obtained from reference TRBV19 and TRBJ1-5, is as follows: DGGITQSPKYLFRKEGQNVTLSCEQNLNHDAMYWYRQDPGQGLRLIYYSQIVNDFQKGDIAEGYSVSREKKESFPLTVTSAQKNPTAFYLCASTVIGQEEAQPQHFGDGTRLSIL.